This is a list of T cell receptor beta chains from one sample in a study of neoadjuvant nivolumab and ipilimumab in lung cancer. Profiling relied on immunoSEQ multiplex PCR, and the TCRdb table lists in-frame clones only, not all of them. The sample holds about 20,000 clones; 87% are singletons and the top ten take less than 2.5%. The sample consisted of peripheral blood, taken before neoadjuvant nivolumab, alone or with ipilimumab. The receptors originated from an adult with non-small cell lung cancer. Both conserved end residues are part of each CDR3.

j_call: TRBJ1-4
v_call: TRBV30
cdr3_aa: CAWSQSSLNEKLFF

j_call: TRBJ1-2
v_call: TRBV2
cdr3_aa: CASRRVVVGYTF

j_call: TRBJ2-7
v_call: TRBV20-1
cdr3_aa: CSARKGEQYF

j_call: TRBJ2-7
v_call: TRBV11-1
cdr3_aa: CASSFNQGSSYEQYF

j_call: TRBJ2-7
v_call: TRBV2
cdr3_aa: CASKEREYEQYF

j_call: TRBJ2-7
v_call: TRBV6-1
cdr3_aa: CASSEGSSGAGAYEQYF

j_call: TRBJ1-2
v_call: TRBV7-9
cdr3_aa: CASSLPTDHYGYTF

j_call: TRBJ2-2
v_call: TRBV18
cdr3_aa: CASSPGGNTGELFF

j_call: TRBJ1-2
v_call: TRBV10-2
cdr3_aa: CASSESAAGLDYGYTF

j_call: TRBJ2-5
v_call: TRBV5-4
cdr3_aa: CASSRRGEETQYF

j_call: TRBJ2-5
v_call: TRBV6-1
cdr3_aa: CASFPTGKRETQYF

j_call: TRBJ2-1
v_call: TRBV7-3
cdr3_aa: CASSLLSAGYNEQFF

j_call: TRBJ2-3
v_call: TRBV6-1
cdr3_aa: CASSVIPPSTDTQYF

j_call: TRBJ2-1
v_call: TRBV7-9
cdr3_aa: CASGGTSGSINEQFF

j_call: TRBJ1-3
v_call: TRBV5-4
cdr3_aa: CASTEGLSGNTIYF

j_call: TRBJ1-1
v_call: TRBV30
cdr3_aa: CAWSVQSPGTEAFF

j_call: TRBJ2-3
v_call: TRBV7-2
cdr3_aa: CASSPRSGDTQYF

j_call: TRBJ2-1
v_call: TRBV30
cdr3_aa: CAWSVGGLGTSGIYNEQFF

j_call: TRBJ1-2
v_call: TRBV5-1
cdr3_aa: CASSSGSNYGYTF